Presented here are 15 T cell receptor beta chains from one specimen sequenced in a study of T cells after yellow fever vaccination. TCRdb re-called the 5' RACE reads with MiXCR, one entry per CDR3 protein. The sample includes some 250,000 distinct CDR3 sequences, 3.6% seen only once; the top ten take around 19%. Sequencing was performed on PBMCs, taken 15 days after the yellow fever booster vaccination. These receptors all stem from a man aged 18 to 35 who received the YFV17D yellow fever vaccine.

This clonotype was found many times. CDR3 residues: CATSRDLGTDQPQHF. The CDR3 bases are TGTGCCACCAGCAGAGATTTGGGGACTGATCAGCCCCAGCATTTT. The genes are TRBV15 and TRBJ1-5; the D gene is possibly TRBD1 (5 bases). V shed 0 bases and J shed 5 bases, with 11 bases lying between them. CDR1 and CDR2 from the germline V gene are LNHNV and YYDKDF (reference sequence). The CDR3 loop spans 15 amino acids.

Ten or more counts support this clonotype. This chain's CDR3 is CASSLSGTGRSPLHF. The CDR3, as DNA: TGTGCCAGCAGCTTATCCGGGACAGGGAGGTCACCCCTCCACTTT. V and J are TRBV7-3 and TRBJ1-6, with 9 bases lining up with TRBD1. Germline CDR1 and CDR2: SGHTA and FQGTGA. The CDR3 extends over 15 amino acids. The trim removed 2 bases at V and 10 bases at J, leaving 6 bases unmatched.

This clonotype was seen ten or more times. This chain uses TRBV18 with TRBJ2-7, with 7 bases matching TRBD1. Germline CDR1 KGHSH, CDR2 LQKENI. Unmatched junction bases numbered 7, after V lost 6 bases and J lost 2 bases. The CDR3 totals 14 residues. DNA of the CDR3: TGTGCCAGCTCGACCGGGACAGAGCCCTACGAGCAGTACTTC. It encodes CASSTGTEPYEQYF.

Here the CDR3 reads CASSLAPGQRVNYGYTF. The CDR3 nucleotides are TGCGCCAGCAGCTTGGCCCCGGGACAGCGAGTTAACTATGGCTACACCTTC. The genes are TRBV5-1 and TRBJ1-2, with TRBD1 identical over 7 bases. The V gene's germline CDR1 is SGHRS and CDR2 YFSETQ. After removal of 0 bases from V and 1 base from J, the junction contained 9 bases not matched to a gene. The CDR3 totals 17 residues.

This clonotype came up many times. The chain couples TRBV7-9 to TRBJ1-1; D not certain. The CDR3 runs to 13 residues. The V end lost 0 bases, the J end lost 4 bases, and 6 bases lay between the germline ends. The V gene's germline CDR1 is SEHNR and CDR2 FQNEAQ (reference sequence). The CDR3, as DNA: TGTGCCAGCAGCTTAGCAGGGTTCACTGAAGCTTTCTTT. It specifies CASSLAGFTEAFF. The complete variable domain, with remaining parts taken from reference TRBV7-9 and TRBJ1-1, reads DTGVSQNPRHKITKRGQNVTFRCDPISEHNRLYWYRQTLGQGPEFLTYFQNEAQLEKSRLLSDRFSAERPKGSFSTLEIQRTEQGDSAMYLCASSLAGFTEAFFGQGTRLTVV.

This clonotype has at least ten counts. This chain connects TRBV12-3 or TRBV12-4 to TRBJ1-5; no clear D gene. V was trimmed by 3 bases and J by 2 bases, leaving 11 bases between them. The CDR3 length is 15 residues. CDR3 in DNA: TGTGCCAGCAGTTTGATGGGAGTTCGCAATCAGCCCCAGCATTTT. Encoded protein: CASSLMGVRNQPQHF.

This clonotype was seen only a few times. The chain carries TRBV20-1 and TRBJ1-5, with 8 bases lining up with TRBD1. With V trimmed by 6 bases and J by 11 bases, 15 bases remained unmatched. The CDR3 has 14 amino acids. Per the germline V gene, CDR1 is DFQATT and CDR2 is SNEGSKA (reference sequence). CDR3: CSASTGGSPLSQHF. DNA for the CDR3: TGCAGTGCCTCTACAGGGGGGTCTCCTTTGTCCCAGCATTTT.

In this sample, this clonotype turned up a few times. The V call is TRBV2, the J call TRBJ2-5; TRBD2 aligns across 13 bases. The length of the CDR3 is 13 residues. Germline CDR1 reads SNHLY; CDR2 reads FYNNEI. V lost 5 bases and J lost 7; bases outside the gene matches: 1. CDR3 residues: CASSRTSGGTQYF. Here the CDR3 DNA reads TGTGCCAGCAGTCGGACTAGCGGGGGGACCCAGTACTTC. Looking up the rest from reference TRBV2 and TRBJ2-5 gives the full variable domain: EPEVTQTPSHQVTQMGQEVILRCVPISNHLYFYWYRQILGQKVEFLVSFYNNEISEKSEIFDDQFSVERPDGSNFTLKIRSTKLEDSAMYFCASSRTSGGTQYFGPGTRLLVL.

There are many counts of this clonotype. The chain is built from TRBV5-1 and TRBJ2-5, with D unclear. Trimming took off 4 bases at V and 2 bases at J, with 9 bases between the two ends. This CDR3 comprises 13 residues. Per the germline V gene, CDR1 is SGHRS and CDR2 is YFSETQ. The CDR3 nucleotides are TGCGCCAGCAGCCCGGCCCCTCAAGAGACCCAGTACTTC. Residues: CASSPAPQETQYF.

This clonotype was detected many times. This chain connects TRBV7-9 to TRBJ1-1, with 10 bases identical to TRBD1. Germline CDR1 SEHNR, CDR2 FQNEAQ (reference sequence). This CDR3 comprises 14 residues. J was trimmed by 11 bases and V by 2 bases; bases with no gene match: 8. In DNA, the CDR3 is TGTGCCAGCAGCTTATCCGGGACAGGGGCGTTGGCTTTCTTT. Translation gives CASSLSGTGALAFF.

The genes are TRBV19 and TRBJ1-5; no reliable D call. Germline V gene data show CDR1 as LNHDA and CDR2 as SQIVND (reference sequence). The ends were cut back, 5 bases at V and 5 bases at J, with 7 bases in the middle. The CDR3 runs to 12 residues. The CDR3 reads CASSDPDQPQHF. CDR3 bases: TGTGCCAGTAGTGACCCCGATCAGCCCCAGCATTTT.

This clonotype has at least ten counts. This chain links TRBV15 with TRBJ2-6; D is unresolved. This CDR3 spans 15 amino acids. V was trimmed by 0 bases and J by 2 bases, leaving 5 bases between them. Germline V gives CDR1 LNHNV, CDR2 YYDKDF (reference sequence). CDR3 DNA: TGTGCCACCAGCAGAGATAGGGCTGGGGCCAACGTCCTGACTTTC. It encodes CATSRDRAGANVLTF.

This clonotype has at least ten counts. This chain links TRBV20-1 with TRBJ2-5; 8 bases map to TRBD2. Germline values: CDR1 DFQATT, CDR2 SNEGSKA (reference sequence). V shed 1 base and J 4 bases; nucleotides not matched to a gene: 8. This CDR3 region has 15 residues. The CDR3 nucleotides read TGCAGTGCTAGAGGGCCAGCGGGGGCGGGAGAGACCCAGTACTTC. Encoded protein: CSARGPAGAGETQYF.

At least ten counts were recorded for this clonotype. Here the CDR3 DNA reads TGTGCCAGCAGTTTAGCCCAAAGCTACACCTTC. Translation gives CASSLAQSYTF. The rearrangement links TRBV12-3 or TRBV12-4 to TRBJ1-2, with D unclear. The CDR3 covers 11 residues. Between the trimmed V and J ends, which lost 0 bases and 9 bases, there was a span of 5 bases.

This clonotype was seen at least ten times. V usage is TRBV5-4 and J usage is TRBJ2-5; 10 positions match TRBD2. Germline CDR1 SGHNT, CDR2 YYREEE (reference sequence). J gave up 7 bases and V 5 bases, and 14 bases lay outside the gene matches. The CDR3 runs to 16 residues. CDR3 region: CASSSTSGVNYGTQYF. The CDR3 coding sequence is TGTGCCAGCAGTTCCACTAGCGGGGTAAATTATGGGACCCAGTACTTC.